The rows below give T cell receptor beta chains drawn from one sample of a study of radiotherapy plus CTLA-4 blockade in lung cancer. Clones were read by immunoSEQ multiplex PCR, and TCRdb kept only the in-frame ones, dropping some. The sample has 65,000 to 95,000 clones, around 84% seen once. The sample here was peripheral blood, taken from a patient treated with radiotherapy plus ipilimumab. The receptors here all came from a human donor with non-small cell lung cancer who had stable disease on radiotherapy plus ipilimumab. Both conserved end residues are part of each CDR3. Each record gives: clone size, J gene, V gene, CDR3 protein. Size is stated for part of the rows, as once, few or many counts, or as a class when the clone is expanded.

. | TRBJ1-4 | TRBV6-1 | CASSVTYNSLEEKLFF
. | TRBJ2-2 | TRBV6-5 | CASRGAGRFSGELFF
. | TRBJ2-1 | TRBV5-1 | CASALGGQGLGEQFF
. | TRBJ2-7 | TRBV9 | CASTRREVSGEQYF
. | TRBJ2-3 | TRBV28 | CASSLGTSGGSSTDTQYF
. | TRBJ1-5 | TRBV7-9 | CASSLVGGTGKGNQPQHF
. | TRBJ1-3 | TRBV9 | CASSVDPGVGHSGNTIYF
. | TRBJ2-2 | TRBV5-4 | CASSFARVWNTGELFF
. | TRBJ2-1 | TRBV4-1 | CASSLISGTLEQFF
. | TRBJ2-2 | TRBV6-5 | CASKMTGGWTGELFF
. | TRBJ1-5 | TRBV11-3 | CASSWDIGSNQPQHF
. | TRBJ2-7 | TRBV30 | CAWSVAGGEQYF
once | TRBJ1-5 | TRBV28 | CASRDRDQPQHF
. | TRBJ2-1 | TRBV20-1 | CSARVGTEQFF
. | TRBJ1-2 | TRBV7-2 | CASSWDSRANYGYTF
. | TRBJ1-6 | TRBV19 | CASRDPGGALHF
. | TRBJ2-7 | TRBV7-6 | CASSFPGTGLGEQYF
. | TRBJ2-1 | TRBV19 | CASTQANEQFF
few | TRBJ2-7 | TRBV6-1 | CASSESSFSYEQYF
once | TRBJ2-6 | TRBV5-1 | CASSLRPRQNRDRGSGANVLTF
. | TRBJ2-7 | TRBV30 | CAWSLGLAPTYEQYF
. | TRBJ2-2 | TRBV6-5 | CASSLAGGNTGELFF
. | TRBJ2-7 | TRBV6-5 | CASSWEGAHYEQYF
. | TRBJ2-7 | TRBV5-1 | CASSSGQGAYEQYF
. | TRBJ2-7 | TRBV7-9 | CASSTQGASYEQYF
. | TRBJ2-5 | TRBV10-3 | CAISVDAETQYF
. | TRBJ1-5 | TRBV4-1 | CASSQGDTGQPQHF
. | TRBJ2-5 | TRBV2 | CASSVQGLGQETQYF
. | TRBJ2-3 | TRBV29-1 | CSVSGTSGRDTQYF
once | TRBJ2-2 | TRBV7-3 | CASSFGGTGELFF
. | TRBJ2-7 | TRBV1 | CTSSQGLEGREPDEQYF
. | TRBJ2-5 | TRBV11-2 | CASSRDSQETQYF
. | TRBJ2-2 | TRBV14 | CASSQLRGWTGELFF
. | TRBJ1-5 | TRBV27 | CASSLRSGFSNQPQHF
. | TRBJ2-1 | TRBV11-3 | CASGPGGWDPKGNEQFF
. | TRBJ2-5 | TRBV28 | CASSSAKQGAQETQYF
. | TRBJ2-4 | TRBV9 | CASSVGGPLPGKNIQYF
. | TRBJ2-2 | TRBV11-2 | CASGSGGTNTGELFF
. | TRBJ1-1 | TRBV19 | CASSRAGQDEAFF
. | TRBJ2-3 | TRBV7-7 | CASSPGGLGDTQYF
. | TRBJ2-7 | TRBV9 | CASSVYRDTAYEQYF
. | TRBJ2-5 | TRBV7-6 | CASSKGTISETQYF
. | TRBJ2-3 | TRBV10-1 | CASSEIGAGGITDTQYF
. | TRBJ2-5 | TRBV19 | CASSQGLAGGETQYF
. | TRBJ1-2 | TRBV4-2 | CASSPELGTVYGYTF